One sample yielded the 27 T cell receptor beta chains listed below, sequenced in a study of molecular identifiers for immune sequencing clone quantification (dated by TCRdb to 2017 to 2018). The library relied on PCR. The instrument given in TCRdb is Illumina MiSeq. Through fastp at Q25 and MiXCR, TCRdb rebuilt clones from the public reads, retaining in-frame beta chains. For every CDR3 protein sequence, its rows merge into one entry that carries the most common genes and DNA. Here the sample has about 36,000 distinct CDR3 sequences; approximately 17% occur a single time. The top ten hold roughly 6.6% of the sample. The sequenced material came from naive CD8+ T cells from blood, with Jurkat cell RNA spiked in. Reading the label with the study, this specimen's cell subset or site is: FACS-sorted CD8+CD4-CCR7+CD45RA+ naive T cells. The receptors derive from a human donor in good health. Some libraries in this study had Jurkat cell RNA spiked in.

The chain links TRBV11-2 to TRBJ2-1; 9 bases line up with TRBD2. The CDR3 has 15 amino acids. V trimming: 4 bases; J trimming: 7 bases; junction bases outside the gene matches: 8. Per the germline V gene, CDR1 is SGHAT and CDR2 is FQNNGV. DNA for the CDR3: TGTGCCAGCAGCTGGGGGGCTAGCGGGATAAATGAGCAGTTCTTC. Its protein product is CASSWGASGINEQFF. Together with reference TRBV11-2 and TRBJ2-1, the CDR3 gives the full variable domain: EAGVAQSPRYKIIEKRQSVAFWCNPISGHATLYWYQQILGQGPKLLIQFQNNGVVDDSQLPKDRFSAERLKGVDSTLKIQPAKLEDSAVYLCASSWGASGINEQFFGPGTRLTVL.

The CDR3 loop is CASSGANNEQFF. The CDR3 nucleotides read TGTGCCAGTTCCGGGGCCAACAATGAGCAGTTCTTC. The chain links TRBV7-6 to TRBJ2-1, with D perhaps TRBD1 or TRBD2 (5 bases each). The CDR3 covers 12 residues. Germline loops: CDR1 SGHVS, CDR2 FNYEAQ. V lost 9 bases, J lost 5 bases, and 11 bases lay in between. Supplemented by reference TRBV7-6 and TRBJ2-1, the full variable domain reads GAGVSQSPRYKVTKRGQDVALRCDPISGHVSLYWYRQALGQGPEFLTYFNYEAQQDKSGLPNDRFSAERPEGSISTLTIQRTEQRDSAMYRCASSGANNEQFFGPGTRLTVL.

The V gene is TRBV5-1, the J gene TRBJ2-5, with 7 bases identical to TRBD1. CDR3 length equals 16 residues. Looked up from germline, CDR1 is SGHRS and CDR2 is YFSETQ. The V segment lost 0 bases and the J segment 0 bases; nucleotides outside the gene matches: 5. CDR3 nucleotides: TGCGCCAGCAGCTTGGAGCTGGACAGGTACCAAGAGACCCAGTACTTC. This translates into CASSLELDRYQETQYF. Together with reference TRBV5-1 and TRBJ2-5, the CDR3 gives the full variable domain: KAGVTQTPRYLIKTRGQQVTLSCSPISGHRSVSWYQQTPGQGLQFLFEYFSETQRNKGNFPGRFSGRQFSNSRSEMNVSTLELGDSALYLCASSLELDRYQETQYFGPGTRLLVL.

This clonotype was counted between two and nine times. The genes are TRBV7-9 and TRBJ2-7; 15 bases map to TRBD2. V trimming: 4 bases; J trimming: 0 bases; junction bases outside the gene matches: 7. The length of the CDR3 is 18 residues. The V gene's germline CDR1 is SEHNR and CDR2 FQNEAQ (reference sequence). CDR3 in DNA: TGTGCCAGCAGCTATACCGGGACTAGCGGGAGGTACTCCTACGAGCAGTACTTC. This encodes CASSYTGTSGRYSYEQYF.

This clonotype occurred many times. The J gene is TRBJ2-2, the V gene TRBV9; TRBD1 or TRBD2 may be the D gene (5 bases each). V was cut by 3 bases and J by 4 bases, with 16 bases left in between. The CDR3 length is 16 residues. Germline assignment: CDR1 SGDLS and CDR2 YYNGEE. CDR3 nucleotides: TGTGCCAGCAGCGAACCTCAGGGAGTGGGCACCGGGGAGCTGTTTTTT. Translation: CASSEPQGVGTGELFF.

This clonotype was detected a few times. V and J are TRBV10-2 and TRBJ2-7; 9 bases fit TRBD1. The CDR3 sequence is 17 residues long. Germline V CDR1 and CDR2: WSHSY, SAAADI. Trimming at V came to 6 bases and at J to 7 bases, leaving 19 bases not matched to a gene. In nucleotides, the CDR3 is TGCGCCAGCAGACTAGGAATCCGGGACAGGGCAATCGAGGAGCAGTACTTC. This gives the protein CASRLGIRDRAIEEQYF.

This chain joins TRBV7-9 and TRBJ2-5; no definite D call. V was clipped by 8 bases and J by 7 bases, with 17 bases between them. The CDR3 is 13 residues long. From germline, CDR1 is SEHNR and CDR2 FQNEAQ (reference sequence). The CDR3 DNA reads TGTGCCAGCGGCGGCGACGGCTTGGGGACCCAGTACTTC. This encodes CASGGDGLGTQYF.

The chain joins TRBV4-1 to TRBJ1-1; the D gene is possibly TRBD1 (5 bases). The CDR3 spans 13 residues. In germline, CDR1 is MGHRA, CDR2 YSYEKL. V was cut by 6 bases and J by 0 bases, with 8 bases left in between. CDR3 amino acids: CASRGTVNTEAFF. The CDR3 DNA reads TGCGCCAGCAGAGGGACGGTGAACACTGAAGCTTTCTTT.

This clonotype was found many times. The chain recombines TRBV28 with TRBJ2-1; the D gene is possibly TRBD2 (5 bases). Germline values: CDR1 MDHEN, CDR2 SYDVKM. This CDR3 region has 17 residues. Trimming cost V 6 bases and J 8 bases, with 26 bases left between them. The DNA for the CDR3 is TGTGCCAGCAGGTCCCTAAGGGCTAGCCCTCCTGGGGATGAGCAGTTCTTC. Protein sequence: CASRSLRASPPGDEQFF.

The genes are TRBV14 and TRBJ2-7; D is undetermined. V lost 1 base to trimming and J lost 6 bases, with 4 bases between them. The CDR3 is 11 amino acids. Germline CDR1 is SGHDN and CDR2 is FVKESK. CDR3 coding DNA: TGTGCCAGCAGCCAAGGGTTCGAGCAGTACTTC. It codes for CASSQGFEQYF.

This clonotype has at least ten counts. The chain recombines TRBV24-1 with TRBJ2-1; D is uncertain. V dropped 0 bases and J dropped 9 bases, with 2 bases sitting between them. Germline CDR1 reads KGHDR; CDR2 reads SFDVKD. The CDR3 has 11 amino acids. CDR3 in amino acids: CATSDLGEQFF. The CDR3 DNA reads TGTGCCACCAGTGATTTGGGTGAGCAGTTCTTC.

This clonotype was observed many times. The gene calls are TRBV15 and TRBJ2-1; D gene ambiguous. This CDR3 has 12 amino acids. V lost 4 bases and J 3 bases, leaving 4 bases between the germline ends. CDR1 and CDR2 (germline): LNHNV, YYDKDF (reference sequence). The CDR3: CATSTVYNEQFF. The CDR3 DNA sequence: TGTGCCACCAGCACGGTCTACAATGAGCAGTTCTTC. The complete variable domain, with remaining parts taken from reference TRBV15 and TRBJ2-1, reads DAMVIQNPRYQVTQFGKPVTLSCSQTLNHNVMYWYQQKSSQAPKLLFHYYDKDFNNEADTPDNFQSRRPNTSFCFLDIRSPGLGDTAMYLCATSTVYNEQFFGPGTRLTVL.

This clonotype was counted between two and nine times. A much larger clonotype is one base distant, so this may be a read error. The rearrangement links TRBV29-1 to TRBJ2-2; no clear D. Trimming removed 7 bases at V and 6 bases at J, with 12 bases between. The CDR3 has 12 residues. The germline CDR1 and CDR2 sequences are SQVTM and ANQGSEA. This chain's CDR3 is CSALREPGELFF. DNA of the CDR3: TGCAGCGCTCTGCGTGAGCCCGGGGAGCTGTTTTTT.

Comment on this clonotype: A clone one base away is much larger, so this may be a read error. The chain is built from TRBV13 and TRBJ1-4; the D is unclear. The CDR3 extends over 12 amino acids. Germline V gene data show CDR1 as PRHDT and CDR2 as FYEKMQ (reference sequence). CDR3: CASSSTSDRVLF. The CDR3 coding sequence is TGTGCCAGCAGCTCAACCTCTGATAGGGTGCTTTTT. Together with reference TRBV13 and TRBJ1-4, the CDR3 gives the full variable domain: AAGVIQSPRHLIKEKRETATLKCYPIPRHDTVYWYQQGPGQDPQFLISFYEKMQSDKGSIPDRFSAQQFSDYHSELNMSSLELGDSALYFCASSSTSDRVLFGSGTQLSVL.

A note on this clonotype: Being one base from a much bigger clone, this may be a read error. This chain links TRBV4-3 with TRBJ2-5; possibly TRBD1 or TRBD2 for D (5 bases each). This CDR3 is 16 amino acids long. Germline loops: CDR1 LGHNA, CDR2 YSLEER. V shed 4 bases and J shed 1 base, with 16 bases lying between them. CDR3 nucleotide sequence: TGCGCCAGCAGCCGAGGGCTAGGGGTGAGCCAAGAGACCCAGTACTTC. This translates into CASSRGLGVSQETQYF.

This clonotype was recorded many times. The V gene is TRBV15, the J gene TRBJ1-4, with D hard to call. The CDR3 is made up of 18 amino acids. V dropped 3 bases and J dropped 7 bases, with 24 bases sitting between them. CDR1 and CDR2 from the germline V gene are LNHNV and YYDKDF (reference sequence). CDR3: CATSSPHESGVVSEKLFF. The CDR3 DNA is TGTGCCACCAGCAGCCCTCATGAGTCCGGGGTGGTTAGTGAAAAACTGTTTTTT.

The chain employs TRBV7-2 and TRBJ2-1; no clear D. The germline V gene encodes CDR1 SGHTA and CDR2 FQGNSA. Trimming shortened V by 4 bases and J by 3 bases, and 10 bases separated the two germline ends. This CDR3 spans 14 amino acids. The CDR3 DNA reads TGTGCCAGCAGCTCCTCAAATTACTACAATGAGCAGTTCTTC. Translated: CASSSSNYYNEQFF.

In this sample, this clonotype turned up many times. The chain employs TRBV7-9 and TRBJ2-1; 8 positions match TRBD1. CDR1 is SEHNR, CDR2 FQNEAQ, per germline (reference sequence). V gave up 5 bases and J gave up 2 bases; unmatched junction bases: 8. The CDR3 has 16 residues. The CDR3 coding sequence is TGTGCCAGCAGCGGCCCGGGACAGGAGACCTACAATGAGCAGTTCTTC. Translated, it gives CASSGPGQETYNEQFF.

This clonotype was seen only a few times. The V call is TRBV20-1, the J call TRBJ1-5, with a possible D match to TRBD1 (5 bases). The germline CDR1 and CDR2 sequences are DFQATT and SNEGSKA (reference sequence). The CDR3 contains 16 residues. The CDR3 DNA sequence: TGCAACGGGACCGCAAATGGGCTGGGTAGCAATCAGCCCCAGCATTTT. This codes for CNGTANGLGSNQPQHF.

This clonotype was seen a handful of times. The chain carries TRBV7-9 and TRBJ2-7; the match to TRBD2 covers 10 bases. The CDR3 is 15 amino acids. The germline gives CDR1 SEHNR, CDR2 FQNEAQ (reference sequence). V lost 0 bases to trimming and J lost 6 bases; unmatched junction nucleotides: 5. The CDR3 reads CASSLASGLATEQYF. The CDR3 bases are TGTGCCAGCAGCTTAGCGTCGGGACTAGCGACCGAGCAGTACTTC.

The sample holds many counts of this clonotype. V usage is TRBV4-3 and J usage is TRBJ1-4; the D is unclear. Germline-derived CDR1 and CDR2 are LGHNA and YSLEER. This CDR3 has 16 residues. Trimming removed 3 bases at V and 0 bases at J, with 11 bases between. The CDR3 protein is CASSQSAWTTNEKLFF. In DNA, the CDR3 is TGCGCCAGCAGCCAGTCGGCGTGGACAACTAATGAAAAACTGTTTTTT.

Ten or more counts support this clonotype. The chain uses TRBV13 and TRBJ2-7; D is perhaps TRBD1 or TRBD2 (5 bases each). V was trimmed by 8 bases and J by 3 bases, leaving 11 bases between them. The CDR3 consists of 12 residues. Looked up from germline, CDR1 is PRHDT and CDR2 is FYEKMQ (reference sequence). The CDR3 sequence: CASGASLYEQYF. CDR3 DNA sequence: TGTGCCAGCGGGGCTAGCCTCTACGAGCAGTACTTC. The full variable domain, with the rest looked up from reference TRBV13 and TRBJ2-7, is AAGVIQSPRHLIKEKRETATLKCYPIPRHDTVYWYQQGPGQDPQFLISFYEKMQSDKGSIPDRFSAQQFSDYHSELNMSSLELGDSALYFCASGASLYEQYFGPGTRLTVT.

This chain joins TRBV20-1 and TRBJ1-5, with 7 bases fitting TRBD1. CDR1 and CDR2 (germline): DFQATT, SNEGSKA (reference sequence). This CDR3 contains 14 residues. The trim removed 3 bases at V and 7 bases at J, leaving 9 bases unmatched. Here the CDR3 DNA reads TGCAGTGCTAGGGTTTGGGGAGGGGGCCAGCCCCAGCATTTT. It is translated as CSARVWGGGQPQHF.

This clonotype was seen many times. This chain uses TRBV7-2 with TRBJ2-7; D is possibly TRBD2 (6 bases). Per germline, CDR1 SGHTA and CDR2 FQGNSA. V was clipped by 5 bases and J by 1 base, with 15 bases between them. The CDR3 sequence is 15 residues long. In DNA, the CDR3 is TGTGCCAGCAGCACTAAGCCGGGGGATTCCTACGAGCAGTACTTC. Translating it yields CASSTKPGDSYEQYF. Full variable domain (missing parts from reference TRBV7-2 and TRBJ2-7): GAGVSQSPSNKVTEKGKDVELRCDPISGHTALYWYRQSLGQGLEFLIYFQGNSAPDKSGLPSDRFSAERTGGSVSTLTIQRTQQEDSAVYLCASSTKPGDSYEQYFGPGTRLTVT.

This clonotype was detected many times. The junction does not match germline at one end; this may be a read error. This chain links TRBV12-3 or TRBV12-4 with TRBJ2-1, with 10 bases lining up with TRBD2. This CDR3 is 15 amino acids long. Here the CDR3 reads CASSLLAGVIYEQLF. The CDR3 DNA follows: TGTGCCAGCAGTTTACTAGCGGGAGTTATCTATGAGCAGCTCTTC.

This clonotype was found many times. V and J are TRBV5-6 and TRBJ2-6; D unclear. Germline V lookup: CDR1 SGHDT, CDR2 YYEEEE. This CDR3 is 14 amino acids long. Trimming took 1 base from V and 2 from J, leaving 4 bases between them. The CDR3 bases are TGTGCCAGCAGCTTGTTTCCTGGGGCCAACGTCCTGACTTTC. This codes for CASSLFPGANVLTF. Drawing the rest from reference TRBV5-6 and TRBJ2-6, the complete variable domain is DAGVTQSPTHLIKTRGQQVTLRCSPKSGHDTVSWYQQALGQGPQFIFQYYEEEERQRGNFPDRFSGHQFPNYSSELNVNALLLGDSALYLCASSLFPGANVLTFGAGSRLTVL.

This clonotype was recorded at least ten times. The rearrangement uses TRBV12-3 or TRBV12-4 and TRBJ1-1; D is perhaps TRBD1 (6 bases). The CDR3 runs to 13 residues. Trimming stripped 5 bases from V and 2 bases from J, with 9 bases between. In nucleotides, the CDR3 is TGTGCCAGCAGTATCGGGGGCAACACTGAAGCTTTCTTT. Translation gives CASSIGGNTEAFF.